The clone carrying this T cell receptor beta chain was observed a single time. These data are taken from a study of technical replicates of blood from several donors. V was pared by 6 bases and J by 8 bases, with 13 bases between. CDR3 length equals 12 residues. Germline V gene lookup returns CDR1 MDHEN and CDR2 SYDVKM. Produced via immunoSEQ multiplex PCR; TCRdb's table is partial and in-frame only. The repertoire holds about 81,000 clones, with roughly four fifths as singletons. The origin of this receptor is a human donor in good health. Some clones in this sample may be carry-over from other donors' samples. The chain recombines TRBV28 with TRBJ1-2, with a weak D call TRBD1 (6 bases). Input material: PBMCs. For the CDR3, the DNA is TGTGCCAGCAGACAGAGGACAGAGGGCTACACCTTC. Encoded protein: CASRQRTEGYTF.